This TCR beta chain was retrieved from a study of spatial heterogeneity in lung cancer. In the study overall: For tumor regions, TCR transcript counts showed a strong correlation with a T cell module score derived from matched bulk RNA-seq.

V lost 0 bases, J lost 7 bases, and 16 bases lay in between. The CDR3 covers 16 residues. CDR1 and CDR2 (germline): SGHRS, YFSETQ. The sample's time point: sample taken at primary tumor resection. The donors, 70 or so patients with untreated early-stage non-small cell lung cancer, provided the samples. No cells were sorted before sequencing. The whole RNA sequenced was extracted from tumor, nontumor lung or frozen PBMC. Study-level points and caveats: The study found that expanded intratumoral alpha and beta TCR counts tracked tumor mutation counts.

This clonotype was counted at least ten times. Its cognate antigen is unknown. With the library built for alpha chains, this beta chain is off target and its frequency is not meaningful. Carried by each TCR cDNA molecule was a unique molecular identifier. TCRdb processed the 5' RACE reads anew with MiXCR; each CDR3 protein has one entry. The sample includes around 2,600 distinct CDR3 sequences, about 5% seen only once; the top ten take approximately 20%. This clonotype was sampled from a male donor with early-stage non-small cell lung cancer. The sample was lung tumor tissue, taken at surgery. The chain recombines TRBV5-1 with TRBJ1-4; unclear D gene. The CDR3 loop is CASSLEGGVLGEKLFF. CDR3 sequence (DNA): TGCGCCAGCAGCTTGGAAGGCGGGGTCCTAGGTGAAAAACTGTTTTTT. Full variable domain (outside the CDR3, taken from reference TRBV5-1 and TRBJ1-4): KAGVTQTPRYLIKTRGQQVTLSCSPISGHRSVSWYQQTPGQGLQFLFEYFSETQRNKGNFPGRFSGRQFSNSRSEMNVSTLELGDSALYLCASSLEGGVLGEKLFFGSGTQLSVL.